This TCR beta chain originates from a study of early T cells in non-severe SARS-CoV-2 infection. Researchers attached unique molecular identifiers to individual cDNA molecules. TCRdb re-called the 5' RACE reads through MiXCR, storing one row per CDR3 protein. The data show 70,000 to 85,000 distinct CDR3 sequences, roughly an eighth seen once. This clonotype was seen only a few times. The CDR3 is made up of 16 amino acids. Trimming left V 2 bases short and J 4 bases short, with 19 bases between. Germline CDR1 DFQATT, CDR2 SNEGSKA (reference sequence). What was sequenced was whole blood. J is TRBJ2-3 and V is TRBV20-1; possibly TRBD1 or TRBD2 for D (6 bases each). The TCR originated in an adult who was a healthcare worker with PCR-confirmed SARS-CoV-2 infection or an uninfected control (not recorded which). The CDR3 is CSARSRRGATADTQYF. CDR3 nucleotide sequence: TGCAGTGCTAGATCCCGGAGGGGGGCGACCGCAGATACGCAGTATTTT.